The 31 T cell receptor beta chains in this list originate from one sample, sequenced in a study of blood T cell repertoires in COVID-19 (dated by TCRdb to about 2020). The library relied on the immunoSEQ multiplex PCR assay. Not all clones reach the TCRdb copy of this immuneACCESS table, which keeps in-frame sequences only. Checked studies attribute under half of the gap to unresolved V genes and leave the rest unexplained. The sample has 85,000 to 100,000 clones on record, around 85% of them singletons. Jointly, the top ten make up roughly a sixth of the sample. Input material: peripheral blood. The origin of the receptors is a woman aged 60-70 years with acute or convalescent COVID-19.

V and J are TRBV28 and TRBJ2-2; tentative D call: TRBD1 (6 bases). There are 15 residues in the CDR3. The V gene's germline CDR1 is MDHEN and CDR2 SYDVKM. V lost 5 bases and J 5 bases, leaving 15 bases between the germline ends. CDR3 in DNA: TGTGCCAGCAGTGGGCCAGGGGCGCAAACCGGGGAGCTGTTTTTT. It specifies CASSGPGAQTGELFF.

Here the CDR3 DNA reads TGTGCCAGCAGGGACAGGGGCCCGGGGGAGACCCAGTACTTC. This codes for CASRDRGPGETQYF. This sequence joins TRBV6-5 and TRBJ2-5, with TRBD1 identical over 9 bases. The germline CDR1 and CDR2 sequences are MNHEY and SVGAGI. This CDR3 is 14 amino acids long. V dropped 6 bases and J dropped 5; count of bases not matched to a gene: 7.

A note on this clone: Other DNA variants within this sample encode the same CDR3. The chain combines TRBV7-9 with TRBJ1-1; D is undetermined. Trimming cost V 2 bases and J 1 base, with 8 bases left between them. The CDR3 sequence is 14 residues long. CDR1 is SEHNR, CDR2 FQNEAQ, per germline (reference sequence). CDR3 coding DNA: TGTGCCAGCAGCTTACTCGGAGGGAACACTGAAGCTTTCTTT. Translating it yields CASSLLGGNTEAFF.

The genes are TRBV5-1 and TRBJ1-6; 8 nucleotides match TRBD1. The V gene's germline CDR1 is SGHRS and CDR2 YFSETQ. With V trimmed by 4 bases and J by 5 bases, 5 bases remained unmatched. CDR3 size: 15 residues. CDR3 nucleotide sequence: TGCGCCAGCAGCACAACGACAGGGGATAATTCACCCCTCCACTTT. Amino acid sequence: CASSTTTGDNSPLHF.

This chain links TRBV12-3 or TRBV12-4 with TRBJ1-3; unclear D gene. The CDR3 extends over 13 amino acids. The V end was cut by 2 bases, the J end by 4 bases, with 6 bases between. The CDR3 region has the DNA TGTGCCAGCAGTTTAAGCCTCGGAAACACCATATATTTT. It translates to CASSLSLGNTIYF.

The CDR3, as DNA: TGTGCCAGCAGCGTACTAGCGGGGGGCGCCTACAATGAGCAGTTCTTC. Translation gives CASSVLAGGAYNEQFF. This chain links TRBV7-6 with TRBJ2-1, with 12 bases that match TRBD2. J lost 2 bases, V lost 5 bases, and 4 bases had no gene match. The germline V gene has CDR1 SGHVS and CDR2 FNYEAQ. CDR3 length: 16 residues.

The chain is built from TRBV6-5 and TRBJ2-7, with 8 bases aligning to TRBD2. Germline V gene lookup returns CDR1 MNHEY and CDR2 SVGAGI. The V segment lost 6 bases and the J segment 6 bases; nucleotides outside the gene matches: 7. There are 13 residues in the CDR3. For the CDR3, the DNA is TGTGCCAGCAGCCGACGGGAGGGGGGCGAGCAGTACTTC. Its protein is CASSRREGGEQYF.

This clone was counted once. The CDR3 sequence is CASATVNSPLHF. For the CDR3, the DNA is TGCGCCAGCGCAACAGTTAATTCACCCCTCCACTTT. The V gene is TRBV10-2, the J gene TRBJ1-6, with unresolved D. V lost 8 bases, J lost 6 bases, and 8 bases lay in between. This CDR3 comprises 12 residues. Looked up from germline, CDR1 is WSHSY and CDR2 is SAAADI.

The genes are TRBV6-6 and TRBJ1-6; possible D gene TRBD1, 6 bases. In germline, CDR1 is MNHNY, CDR2 SVGAGI (reference sequence). The CDR3 has 16 residues. V was trimmed by 5 bases and J by 3 bases, leaving 14 bases between them. CDR3: CASSLGTTLYNSPLHF. CDR3 coding DNA: TGTGCCAGCAGTCTTGGGACAACCCTCTATAATTCACCCCTCCACTTT.

This clone was seen only once. The chain carries TRBV3-1 (or the pseudogene TRBV3-2) and TRBJ2-3, with TRBD2 matching 10 bases. Germline CDR1 is LGHDT and CDR2 is YNNKEL (reference sequence). After removal of 0 bases from V and 1 base from J, the junction contained 1 base not matched to a gene. This CDR3 has 16 residues. The CDR3 nucleotides read TGTGCCAGCAGCCAAGAGGGGACTAGCGGCACAGATACGCAGTATTTT. Its protein product is CASSQEGTSGTDTQYF.

This chain uses TRBV7-2 with TRBJ1-1; 7 bases align to TRBD1. Germline V CDR1 and CDR2: SGHTA, FQGNSA. V shed 1 base, J shed 5 bases, and the junction held 7 bases outside the gene matches. This CDR3 region has 15 residues. In DNA form, the CDR3 reads TGTGCCAGCAGCTTAGTTTACAGGGGTAGGACTGAAGCTTTCTTT. Its translation is CASSLVYRGRTEAFF.

The chain has TRBV30 and TRBJ1-4, with D hard to call. CDR3 length: 13 residues. V dropped 2 bases and J dropped 6 bases, with 10 bases sitting between them. Germline V lookup: CDR1 GTSNPN, CDR2 SVGIG (reference sequence). CDR3 in DNA: TGTGCCTGGAGTCCTTCCGAGGATGAAAAACTGTTTTTT. Residues: CAWSPSEDEKLFF.

The chain employs TRBV19 and TRBJ1-1, with D maybe TRBD1 (6 bases). Germline V lookup: CDR1 LNHDA, CDR2 SQIVND (reference sequence). V lost 7 bases to trimming and J lost 1 base, with 10 bases between them. The CDR3 sequence is 13 residues long. DNA of the CDR3: TGTGCCAGTATGGGGGCACCGAACACTGAAGCTTTCTTT. This encodes CASMGAPNTEAFF.

This chain connects TRBV11-2 to TRBJ1-6; D is possibly TRBD1 (6 bases). This CDR3 comprises 16 residues. CDR1 and CDR2 from the germline V gene are SGHAT and FQNNGV. V was trimmed by 2 bases and J by 7 bases, leaving 15 bases between them. CDR3 sequence: CASSLSRGQGNSPLHF. The CDR3 DNA is TGTGCCAGCAGCTTAAGTAGAGGGCAGGGGAATTCACCCCTCCACTTT.

This clone was detected only once. The chain couples TRBV3-1 (or the pseudogene TRBV3-2) to TRBJ2-2; D uncertain. This CDR3 is 15 amino acids long. The germline V gene encodes CDR1 LGHDT and CDR2 YNNKEL (reference sequence). V was clipped by 0 bases and J by 6 bases, with 11 bases between them. The CDR3 nucleotides are TGTGCCAGCAGCCAAGAACCTAGTGCGGCCGGGGAGCTGTTTTTT. Its protein product is CASSQEPSAAGELFF.

The chain recombines TRBV28 with TRBJ1-2; no reliable D call. V was shortened by 6 bases and J by 0 bases, with 14 bases between the two germline ends. CDR3 length: 15 amino acids. Germline V lookup: CDR1 MDHEN, CDR2 SYDVKM. The CDR3 DNA reads as TGTGCCAGCAGCCCACCCTTACATGCTAACTATGGCTACACCTTC. Translation gives CASSPPLHANYGYTF.

Remarks on this clone: Other DNA sequences in this specimen translate into the identical CDR3. The V call is TRBV27, the J call TRBJ1-1; 8 bases are a match to TRBD1. With V trimmed by 7 bases and J by 1 base, 5 bases remained unmatched. Germline V gene sequence: CDR1 MNHEY, CDR2 SMNVEV (reference sequence). The CDR3 has 14 residues. The CDR3: CASNRQGPNTEAFF. DNA of the CDR3: TGTGCCAGCAATAGACAGGGGCCGAACACTGAAGCTTTCTTT.

Concerning this clone: It is unclear where the CDR3 begins or ends on the DNA, so no DNA is shown, and the CDR3 is as TCRdb lists it. The chain carries TRBV27 and TRBJ2-7; the D call TRBD1 from the table was never checked on the DNA. From its first to its last residue, the CDR3 has 12 amino acids. Germline CDR1 is MNHEY and CDR2 is SMNVEV (reference sequence). CDR3 sequence reads: CASSFGTGSEYF.

The rearrangement joins TRBV6-2 or TRBV6-3 to TRBJ2-7; maybe TRBD2 (5 bases). CDR1 MNHEY and CDR2 SVGEGT come from the germline V gene. V was trimmed by 4 bases and J by 2 bases, leaving 9 bases between them. The CDR3 runs to 13 residues. CDR3 coding DNA: TGTGCCAGCAGTTGGGAGCTTGCCTACGAGCAGTACTTC. Its translation: CASSWELAYEQYF.

This rearrangement joins TRBV9 to TRBJ2-1, with 8 bases fitting TRBD2. Germline V lookup: CDR1 SGDLS, CDR2 YYNGEE. CDR3 length equals 15 residues. V lost 0 bases to trimming and J lost 13 bases; unmatched junction nucleotides: 12. The CDR3 region is CASSVGSTGLGGQFF. Here the CDR3 DNA reads TGTGCCAGCAGCGTAGGTAGCACGGGACTAGGAGGTCAGTTCTTC.

This chain uses TRBV20-1 with TRBJ1-5; D gene ambiguous. Germline CDR1 and CDR2: DFQATT and SNEGSKA (reference sequence). Deletions cut 3 bases from V and 1 base from J, with 10 bases between. CDR3 size: 14 residues. CDR3 coding DNA: TGCAGTGCTAGTGTTGGAGGGAGCAATCAGCCCCAGCATTTT. Translating gives CSASVGGSNQPQHF.

This sequence joins TRBV6-2 or TRBV6-3 and TRBJ1-5; TRBD1 agrees at 8 bases. Germline trimming cut 2 bases from V and 1 base from J; bases unmatched to any gene: 4. This CDR3 is 16 amino acids long. Germline CDR1 MNHEY, CDR2 SVGEGT. CDR3 protein: CASSYPTGVSNQPQHF. CDR3 bases: TGTGCCAGCAGTTACCCGACAGGGGTGAGCAATCAGCCCCAGCATTTT.

For the CDR3, the DNA is TGTGCCAGCAGCTTAGTCGGCGGGGGGGCAGATACGCAGTATTTT. This codes for CASSLVGGGADTQYF. The rearrangement joins TRBV7-8 to TRBJ2-3; TRBD2 agrees at 9 bases. J was trimmed by 4 bases and V by 1 base; bases with no gene match: 3. The CDR3 runs 15 residues. CDR1 is SGHVS and CDR2 is FQNEAQ in the germline V gene.

The rearrangement links TRBV11-2 to TRBJ2-5; 9 nucleotides agree with TRBD2. The V segment lost 4 bases and the J segment 5 bases; nucleotides outside the gene matches: 8. The germline CDR1 and CDR2 sequences are SGHAT and FQNNGV. The CDR3 consists of 15 residues. For the CDR3, the DNA is TGTGCCAGCAGCTCTCTAAGTGGACTAGCGGAGACCCAGTACTTC. This codes for CASSSLSGLAETQYF.

The chain combines TRBV7-6 with TRBJ2-7; D may be TRBD2 (6 bases). The V end was cut by 5 bases, the J end by 6 bases, with 11 bases between. Germline V lookup: CDR1 SGHVS, CDR2 FNYEAQ. CDR3 size: 12 residues. Here the CDR3 reads CASSRSGSEQYF. The DNA for the CDR3 is TGTGCCAGCAGCAGGAGCGGGTCCGAGCAGTACTTC.

The CDR3: CASSRAGTPYEQYF. The CDR3 nucleotides are TGTGCCAGCAGCCGCGCGGGGACCCCCTACGAGCAGTACTTC. The rearrangement joins TRBV7-2 to TRBJ2-7; D perhaps matches TRBD2 (6 bases). Trimming removed 5 bases at V and 2 bases at J, with 13 bases between. The CDR3 loop spans 14 amino acids. Germline V gives CDR1 SGHTA, CDR2 FQGNSA. Full variable domain (remainder filled in from reference TRBV7-2 and TRBJ2-7): GAGVSQSPSNKVTEKGKDVELRCDPISGHTALYWYRQSLGQGLEFLIYFQGNSAPDKSGLPSDRFSAERTGGSVSTLTIQRTQQEDSAVYLCASSRAGTPYEQYFGPGTRLTVT.

The rearrangement uses TRBV6-1 and TRBJ1-2; D gene uncertain. CDR1 and CDR2 (germline): MNHNS, SASEGT. This CDR3 comprises 15 residues. V was cut by 1 base and J by 4 bases, with 13 bases left in between. The CDR3: CASSEGFRPLYGYTF. The CDR3 nucleotides read TGTGCCAGCAGTGAAGGATTCCGTCCACTCTATGGCTACACCTTC.

J is TRBJ1-6 and V is TRBV13, with TRBD1 as a possible D gene (6 bases). Germline V CDR1 and CDR2: PRHDT, FYEKMQ (reference sequence). This CDR3 is 13 amino acids long. Between the trimmed V and J ends, which lost 7 bases and 10 bases, there was a span of 14 bases. CDR3: CASTRGQESPLHF. CDR3 nucleotides: TGTGCCAGCACGAGGGGACAAGAATCACCCCTCCACTTT. Full variable domain (missing parts from reference TRBV13 and TRBJ1-6): AAGVIQSPRHLIKEKRETATLKCYPIPRHDTVYWYQQGPGQDPQFLISFYEKMQSDKGSIPDRFSAQQFSDYHSELNMSSLELGDSALYFCASTRGQESPLHFGNGTRLTVT.

The rearrangement joins TRBV20-1 to TRBJ1-6; the match to TRBD1 covers 7 bases. With 3 bases clipped from V and 2 bases from J, the junction kept 7 bases outside the gene matches. The CDR3 is 16 amino acids. Germline loops: CDR1 DFQATT, CDR2 SNEGSKA (reference sequence). The CDR3, as DNA: TGCAGTGCTAGTGAGGGACAGAGCCCCTATAATTCACCCCTCCACTTT. Its translation: CSASEGQSPYNSPLHF.

V usage is TRBV6-5 and J usage is TRBJ1-2; a possible D gene is TRBD1 (5 bases). With 2 bases removed from V and 4 bases from J, the gap between germline ends came to 17 bases. The CDR3 is made up of 16 amino acids. Germline assignment: CDR1 MNHEY and CDR2 SVGAGI. CDR3 DNA sequence: TGTGCCAGCAGTTACCACGGCCCGGGGAGGGGCTATGGCTACACCTTC. Its protein is CASSYHGPGRGYGYTF.

The chain joins TRBV5-1 to TRBJ1-2; the D gene is possibly TRBD1 (6 bases). The CDR3 has 14 amino acids. The germline V gene has CDR1 SGHRS and CDR2 YFSETQ. The V end lost 4 bases, the J end lost 6 bases, and 16 bases lay between the germline ends. CDR3 coding DNA: TGCGCCAGCAGCCAGACAGGCCAGGGGAATGGCTACACCTTC. It specifies CASSQTGQGNGYTF.